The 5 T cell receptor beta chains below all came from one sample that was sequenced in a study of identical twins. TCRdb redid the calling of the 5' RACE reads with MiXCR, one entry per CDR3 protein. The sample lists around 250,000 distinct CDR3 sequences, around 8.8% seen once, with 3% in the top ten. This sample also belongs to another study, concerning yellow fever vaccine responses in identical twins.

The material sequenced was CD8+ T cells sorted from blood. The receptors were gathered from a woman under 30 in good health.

CDR3 DNA sequence: TGTGCCAGTAGGGGGACAGGGTTCTTCAATGAGCAGTTCTTC. This encodes CASRGTGFFNEQFF. This chain connects TRBV19 to TRBJ2-1; 9 nucleotides align to TRBD1. Trimming cost V 6 bases and J 6 bases; bases outside gene matches: 6. The CDR3 runs to 14 residues. CDR1 is LNHDA, CDR2 SQIVND, per germline (reference sequence).

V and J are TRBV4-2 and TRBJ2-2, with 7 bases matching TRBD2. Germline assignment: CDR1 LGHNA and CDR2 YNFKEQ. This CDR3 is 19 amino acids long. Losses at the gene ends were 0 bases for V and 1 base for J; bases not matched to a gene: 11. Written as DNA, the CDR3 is TGTGCCAGCAGCCAAGACCTCGTAGGAGCTAGCGGGAACACCGGGGAGCTGTTTTTT. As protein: CASSQDLVGASGNTGELFF.

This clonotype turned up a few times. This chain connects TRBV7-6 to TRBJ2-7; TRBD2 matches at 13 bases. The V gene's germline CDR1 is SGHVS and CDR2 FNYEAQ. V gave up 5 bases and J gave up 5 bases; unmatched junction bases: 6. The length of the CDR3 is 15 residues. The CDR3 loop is CASSPTSGRAHEQYF. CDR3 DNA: TGTGCCAGCAGCCCCACTAGCGGGAGGGCCCACGAGCAGTACTTC. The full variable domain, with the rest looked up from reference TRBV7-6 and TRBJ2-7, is GAGVSQSPRYKVTKRGQDVALRCDPISGHVSLYWYRQALGQGPEFLTYFNYEAQQDKSGLPNDRFSAERPEGSISTLTIQRTEQRDSAMYRCASSPTSGRAHEQYFGPGTRLTVT.

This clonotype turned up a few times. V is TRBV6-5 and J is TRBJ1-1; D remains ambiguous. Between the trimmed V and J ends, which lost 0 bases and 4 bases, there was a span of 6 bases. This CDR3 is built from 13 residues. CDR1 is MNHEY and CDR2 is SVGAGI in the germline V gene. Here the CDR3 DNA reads TGTGCCAGCAGTTACTCAAAGGGCACTGAAGCTTTCTTT. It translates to CASSYSKGTEAFF.

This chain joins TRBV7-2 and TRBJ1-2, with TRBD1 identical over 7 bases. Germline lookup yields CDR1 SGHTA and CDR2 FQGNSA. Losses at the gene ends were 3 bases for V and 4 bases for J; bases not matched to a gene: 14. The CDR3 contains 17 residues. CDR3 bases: TGTGCCAGCAGCTTTACAGGGGAAGGGGTAGTCGGCTATGGCTACACCTTC. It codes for CASSFTGEGVVGYGYTF.